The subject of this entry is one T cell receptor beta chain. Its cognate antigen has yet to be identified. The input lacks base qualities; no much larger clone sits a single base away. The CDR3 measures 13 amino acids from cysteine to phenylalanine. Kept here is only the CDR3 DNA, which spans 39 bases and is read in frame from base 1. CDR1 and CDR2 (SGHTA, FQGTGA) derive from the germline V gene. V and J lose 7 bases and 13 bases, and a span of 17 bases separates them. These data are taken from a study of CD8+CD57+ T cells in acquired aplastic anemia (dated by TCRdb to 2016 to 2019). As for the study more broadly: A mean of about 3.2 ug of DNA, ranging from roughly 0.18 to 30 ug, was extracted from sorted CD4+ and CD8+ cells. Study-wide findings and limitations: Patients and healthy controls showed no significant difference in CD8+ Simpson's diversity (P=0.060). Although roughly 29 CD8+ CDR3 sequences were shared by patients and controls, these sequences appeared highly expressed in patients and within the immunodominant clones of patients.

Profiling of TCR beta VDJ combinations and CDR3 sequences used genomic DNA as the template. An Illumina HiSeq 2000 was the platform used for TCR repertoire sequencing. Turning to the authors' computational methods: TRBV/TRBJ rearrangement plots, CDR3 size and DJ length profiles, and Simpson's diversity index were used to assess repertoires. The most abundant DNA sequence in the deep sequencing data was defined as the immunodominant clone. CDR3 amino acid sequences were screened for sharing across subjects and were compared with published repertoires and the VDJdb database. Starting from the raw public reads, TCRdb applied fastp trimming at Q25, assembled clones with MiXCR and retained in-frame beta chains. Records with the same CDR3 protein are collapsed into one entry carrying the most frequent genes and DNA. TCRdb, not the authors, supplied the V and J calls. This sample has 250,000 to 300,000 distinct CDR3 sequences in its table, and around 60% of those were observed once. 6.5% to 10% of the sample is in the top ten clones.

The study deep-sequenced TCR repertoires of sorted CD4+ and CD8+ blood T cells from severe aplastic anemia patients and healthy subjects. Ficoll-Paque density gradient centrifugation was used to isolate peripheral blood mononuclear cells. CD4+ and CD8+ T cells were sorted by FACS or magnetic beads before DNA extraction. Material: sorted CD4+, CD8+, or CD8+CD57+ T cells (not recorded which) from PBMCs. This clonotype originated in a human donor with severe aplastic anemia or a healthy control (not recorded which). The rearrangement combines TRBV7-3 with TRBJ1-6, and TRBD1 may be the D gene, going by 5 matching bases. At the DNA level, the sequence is TGTGCCAGCAACTCCGGGGGGGAGTCGCCCCTCCACTTT. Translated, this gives CASNSGGESPLHF.